Detailed here is one T cell receptor (beta chain). V shed 2 bases, J shed 5 bases, and the junction held 4 bases outside the gene matches. The CDR3 sequence is 15 residues long. Germline V gives CDR1 MGHRA, CDR2 YSYEKL. This entry comes from a study of resident and recirculating memory T cells in vitiligo. The repertoire was sequenced with immunoSEQ multiplex PCR; TCRdb's copy has only in-frame clones and lacks some. Of 40,000 to 50,000 clones listed, 80% to 95% were seen once; the top ten hold more than 4%. Sequenced sample: blood. V and J are TRBV4-1 and TRBJ2-3; TRBD1 matches 10 bases. This receptor was identified in a male donor with vitiligo. The CDR3 here is CASSQPGTGVDTQYF. CDR3 DNA sequence: TGCGCCAGCAGCCAACCCGGGACAGGGGTAGATACGCAGTATTTT.